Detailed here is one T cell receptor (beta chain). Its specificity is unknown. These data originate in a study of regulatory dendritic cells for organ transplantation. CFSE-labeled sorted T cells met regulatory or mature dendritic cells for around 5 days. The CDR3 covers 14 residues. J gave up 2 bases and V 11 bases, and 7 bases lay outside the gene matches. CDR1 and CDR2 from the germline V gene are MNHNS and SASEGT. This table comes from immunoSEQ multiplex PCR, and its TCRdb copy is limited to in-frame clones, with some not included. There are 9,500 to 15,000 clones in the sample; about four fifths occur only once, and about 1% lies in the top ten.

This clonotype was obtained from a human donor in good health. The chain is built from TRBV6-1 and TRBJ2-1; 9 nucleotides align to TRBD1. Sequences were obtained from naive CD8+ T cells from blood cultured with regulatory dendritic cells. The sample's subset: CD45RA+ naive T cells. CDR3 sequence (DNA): TGTGCCGGGAGAACAGGGGGCCCCTACAATGAGCAGTTCTTC. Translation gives CAGRTGGPYNEQFF.